This T cell receptor (beta chain) comes out of a study of control samples from healthy donors and cancer patients. Profiled with immunoSEQ multiplex PCR; TCRdb holds only in-frame clones, not every one. Here the sample spans about 72,000 clones, almost 95% being singletons. This CDR3 spans 15 amino acids. Unmatched junction bases numbered 3, after V lost 5 bases and J lost 1 base. Germline lookup yields CDR1 ENHRY and CDR2 SYGVKD. The clonotype originates from a woman aged 60-75 years in good health. The sequencing sample was made of blood. The chain carries TRBV10-3 and TRBJ1-5; 9 bases line up with TRBD1. The CDR3 loop is CAISTGGASNQPQHF. The CDR3 DNA is TGTGCCATCAGTACAGGGGGCGCGAGCAATCAGCCCCAGCATTTT.